The 26 T cell receptor beta chains below were found in one sample sequenced in a study of blood T cell repertoires in COVID-19. Libraries were prepared by immunoSEQ multiplex PCR; TCRdb keeps only in-frame clonotypes and omits some of them. The sample has fewer than 350,000 clones, 90% seen once. Material for sequencing was peripheral blood. Receptors originate from a young woman with COVID-19, enrolled during active disease.

This chain links TRBV11-2 with TRBJ1-1; D is unclear. This CDR3 comprises 14 residues. Germline V gives CDR1 SGHAT, CDR2 FQNNGV. The V gene lost 1 base and the J gene lost 5 bases, with 11 bases spanning the gap. The CDR3 DNA is TGTGCCAGCAGCTTAGTAGAGCGGGGAACTGAAGCTTTCTTT. The encoded protein is CASSLVERGTEAFF.

Worth noting for this clone: This CDR3 fails to terminate in the conserved phenylalanine or tryptophan, so it likely reflects a read error. The chain combines TRBV5-8 with TRBJ1-2; 8 bases map to TRBD1. Germline trimming cut 2 bases from V and 7 bases from J; bases unmatched to any gene: 10. CDR3 length: 15 amino acids. The germline V gene has CDR1 SGHTS and CDR2 YDEGEE. The CDR3 nucleotides read TGTGCCAGCAGCTTCCGGGACAGGCCCGAAGGTGGCTACACCCTC. This sequence encodes CASSFRDRPEGGYTL.

This chain connects TRBV24-1 to TRBJ2-7; D perhaps matches TRBD2 (5 bases). The length of the CDR3 is 14 residues. Between the trimmed V and J ends, which lost 4 bases and 4 bases, there was a span of 13 bases. The germline gives CDR1 KGHDR, CDR2 SFDVKD. The CDR3 DNA is TGTGCCACCAGTGACCCGACTAACCCTTACGAGCAGTACTTC. It encodes CATSDPTNPYEQYF.

V gene TRBV6-5 combines with J gene TRBJ2-1; D is unresolved. The V gene's germline CDR1 is MNHEY and CDR2 SVGAGI. The CDR3 extends over 13 amino acids. The V gene lost 5 bases and the J gene lost 0 bases, with 5 bases spanning the gap. The CDR3 reads CASSRYSYNEQFF. DNA of the CDR3: TGTGCCAGCAGTCGCTACTCCTACAATGAGCAGTTCTTC.

The chain links TRBV6-5 to TRBJ1-2; TRBD1 agrees at 12 bases. The CDR3 spans 16 residues. Germline trimming cut 0 bases from V and 4 bases from J; bases unmatched to any gene: 3. Germline-derived CDR1 and CDR2 are MNHEY and SVGAGI. The CDR3 here is CASSYSGTGGAYGYTF. CDR3 DNA: TGTGCCAGCAGTTACTCAGGGACAGGGGGCGCCTATGGCTACACCTTC.

The chain employs TRBV6-1 and TRBJ2-2; D is unclear. CDR3 length: 11 amino acids. Looked up from germline, CDR1 is MNHNS and CDR2 is SASEGT. Trimming removed 3 bases from V and 7 bases from J, with 3 bases in between. The CDR3 sequence is CASSDIGELFF. DNA of the CDR3: TGTGCCAGCAGTGATATCGGGGAGCTGTTTTTT.

This clone was seen just once. The genes are TRBV6-5 and TRBJ2-1, with TRBD2 matching 7 bases. The CDR3 totals 15 residues. Trimming at V came to 0 bases and at J to 8 bases, leaving 7 bases not matched to a gene. Germline V gene lookup returns CDR1 MNHEY and CDR2 SVGAGI. This CDR3 is CASSYSGGSTDEQFF. The CDR3 nucleotides read TGTGCCAGCAGTTACTCTGGCGGGAGTACCGATGAGCAGTTCTTC.

The gene calls are TRBV2 and TRBJ1-1; D ambiguous. The V and J ends lost 6 bases and 1 base respectively, with 12 bases between them. CDR3 length: 14 amino acids. Germline assignment: CDR1 SNHLY and CDR2 FYNNEI. CDR3 in amino acids: CASSDDGENTEAFF. Here the CDR3 DNA reads TGTGCCAGCAGCGACGACGGGGAGAACACTGAAGCTTTCTTT. Together with reference TRBV2 and TRBJ1-1, the CDR3 gives the full variable domain: EPEVTQTPSHQVTQMGQEVILRCVPISNHLYFYWYRQILGQKVEFLVSFYNNEISEKSEIFDDQFSVERPDGSNFTLKIRSTKLEDSAMYFCASSDDGENTEAFFGQGTRLTVV.

The V gene is TRBV5-6, the J gene TRBJ2-1; 7 bases line up with TRBD1. The CDR3 totals 14 residues. With 4 bases clipped from V and 13 bases from J, the junction kept 14 bases outside the gene matches. The germline V gene has CDR1 SGHDT and CDR2 YYEEEE. DNA of the CDR3: TGTGCCAGCAGCACTACCTTCACAGGGGCCCCTCAGTTCTTC. This gives the protein CASSTTFTGAPQFF.

The chain is built from TRBV7-8 and TRBJ1-2, with 7 positions matching TRBD1. This CDR3 comprises 14 residues. With V trimmed by 5 bases and J by 2 bases, 5 bases remained unmatched. Germline V gives CDR1 SGHVS, CDR2 FQNEAQ. CDR3 amino acids: CASSIRGPNYGYTF. The CDR3 DNA sequence: TGTGCCAGCAGCATTAGGGGGCCCAACTATGGCTACACCTTC.

This sequence joins TRBV28 and TRBJ1-6; a possible D gene is TRBD1 (5 bases). Germline CDR1 reads MDHEN; CDR2 reads SYDVKM. The V gene lost 5 bases and the J gene lost 3 bases, with 11 bases spanning the gap. This CDR3 comprises 15 residues. This chain's CDR3 is CASSQTAFYNSPLHF. The CDR3 DNA reads as TGTGCCAGCAGTCAGACAGCTTTCTATAATTCACCCCTCCACTTT.

This chain joins TRBV7-3 and TRBJ1-1; D may be TRBD1 (6 bases). This CDR3 is 13 amino acids long. Looked up from germline, CDR1 is SGHTA and CDR2 is FQGTGA. Trimming pared 4 bases from V and 9 bases from J, leaving 15 bases between. The CDR3 here is CASSSRAQGKAFF. CDR3 sequence (DNA): TGTGCCAGCAGCTCCCGGGCCCAGGGGAAAGCTTTCTTT.

The chain joins TRBV10-1 to TRBJ1-1, with a tentative D call TRBD1 (5 bases). This CDR3 has 16 residues. Germline CDR1 reads WNHNN; CDR2 reads SYGVQD (reference sequence). The V and J ends lost 2 bases and 7 bases respectively, with 20 bases between them. The CDR3 loop is CASSEGAGSGSGEAFF. Written as DNA, the CDR3 is TGCGCCAGCAGTGAGGGGGCAGGCTCAGGATCGGGTGAAGCTTTCTTT.

The chain has TRBV10-3 and TRBJ1-6, with D possibly being TRBD1 (6 bases). Germline lookup yields CDR1 ENHRY and CDR2 SYGVKD. The CDR3 covers 15 residues. The ends were cut back, 7 bases at V and 7 bases at J, with 17 bases in the middle. The CDR3 loop is CAINPTGQSNSPLHF. CDR3 in DNA: TGTGCCATCAATCCGACAGGACAATCAAATTCACCCCTCCACTTT.

This clone was detected a few times. This CDR3 is CASRYQGFGYTF. The CDR3 DNA follows: TGTGCCAGCAGGTATCAGGGGTTTGGCTACACCTTC. V and J are TRBV5-6 and TRBJ1-2, with a possible D match to TRBD1 (6 bases). With 5 bases removed from V and 7 bases from J, the gap between germline ends came to 12 bases. The CDR3 spans 12 residues. Germline CDR1 reads SGHDT; CDR2 reads YYEEEE.

V gene TRBV7-8 combines with J gene TRBJ1-2, with TRBD1 matching over 10 bases. The V segment lost 3 bases and the J segment 6 bases; nucleotides outside the gene matches: 7. CDR1 is SGHVS, CDR2 FQNEAQ, per germline. There are 15 residues in the CDR3. The chain's CDR3 is CASSFTDRGPHGYTF. DNA for the CDR3: TGTGCCAGCAGCTTCACCGACAGGGGGCCTCATGGCTACACCTTC. The entire variable domain, with the rest obtained from reference TRBV7-8 and TRBJ1-2, is as follows: GAGVSQSPRYKVAKRGQDVALRCDPISGHVSLFWYQQALGQGPEFLTYFQNEAQLDKSGLPSDRFFAERPEGSVSTLKIQRTQQEDSAVYLCASSFTDRGPHGYTFGSGTRLTVV.

Notes on this clone: Other DNA sequences in the same sample also yield this CDR3. The chain joins TRBV11-2 to TRBJ1-5; D not certain. V was clipped by 2 bases and J by 5 bases, with 7 bases between them. CDR1 and CDR2 (germline): SGHAT, FQNNGV. The CDR3 runs to 13 residues. CDR3 DNA: TGTGCCAGCAGCTTAAGAGGCGATCAGCCCCAGCATTTT. It is translated as CASSLRGDQPQHF.

The J gene is TRBJ2-7, the V gene TRBV2, with D perhaps TRBD2 (7 bases). The CDR3 covers 15 residues. Germline V gene sequence: CDR1 SNHLY, CDR2 FYNNEI. Deletions cut 1 base from V and 2 bases from J, with 12 bases between. CDR3 sequence: CASSEGGGWAYEQYF. The CDR3 DNA sequence: TGTGCCAGCAGTGAAGGCGGGGGCTGGGCCTACGAGCAGTACTTC.

The chain has TRBV3-1 (or the pseudogene TRBV3-2) and TRBJ2-5, with a possible D match to TRBD2 (5 bases). The CDR3 runs 17 residues. Germline lookup yields CDR1 LGHDT and CDR2 YNNKEL (reference sequence). V lost 5 bases and J lost 0, with 19 bases in between. The CDR3 sequence: CASSLKPGNNHQETQYF. In DNA form, the CDR3 reads TGTGCCAGCAGCTTGAAACCCGGGAATAACCACCAAGAGACCCAGTACTTC.

The chain links TRBV6-4 to TRBJ1-1; D is undetermined. Germline V gene sequence: CDR1 MRHNA, CDR2 SNTAGT. The CDR3 extends over 13 amino acids. The V and J ends lost 4 bases and 1 base respectively, with 7 bases between them. In DNA form, the CDR3 reads TGTGCCAGCAGTGTGTTGGCGAACACTGAAGCTTTCTTT. The encoded protein is CASSVLANTEAFF.

The rearrangement joins TRBV5-1 to TRBJ2-7, with 8 nucleotides matching TRBD2. Per the germline V gene, CDR1 is SGHRS and CDR2 is YFSETQ. V lost 4 bases and J lost 5; bases outside the gene matches: 8. CDR3 length: 14 amino acids. In nucleotides, the CDR3 is TGCGCCAGCAGCCCCACTAGCGGAGTTAACGAGCAGTACTTC. This translates into CASSPTSGVNEQYF.

This chain joins TRBV30 and TRBJ2-7; D not certain. Germline V lookup: CDR1 GTSNPN, CDR2 SVGIG (reference sequence). Trimming left V 2 bases short and J 0 bases short, with 11 bases between. The CDR3 extends over 14 amino acids. The CDR3 is CAWSNQVSSYEQYF. The DNA for the CDR3 is TGTGCCTGGAGTAACCAGGTGAGCTCCTACGAGCAGTACTTC.

The rearrangement links TRBV19 to TRBJ1-5; 10 nucleotides line up with TRBD1. V gave up 1 base and J gave up 4 bases; unmatched junction bases: 7. The CDR3 totals 17 residues. Germline values: CDR1 LNHDA, CDR2 SQIVND (reference sequence). CDR3 loop: CASSIGDRGRGNQPQHF. CDR3 nucleotides: TGTGCCAGTAGTATAGGGGACAGGGGCCGAGGAAATCAGCCCCAGCATTTT.

The V and J genes are TRBV10-2 and TRBJ1-2; the D gene is possibly TRBD1 (6 bases). V was cut by 10 bases and J by 5 bases, with 11 bases left in between. The CDR3 is made up of 11 amino acids. The germline V gene has CDR1 WSHSY and CDR2 SAAADI. CDR3 bases: TGCGCCACAAACCAGGGGTATGGCTACACCTTC. Its protein is CATNQGYGYTF.

This clone was picked up one time. In nucleotides, the CDR3 is TGTGCCAGCTCACCACTCAGACAGGGCTCTGGAAACACCATATATTTT. This sequence encodes CASSPLRQGSGNTIYF. The V gene is TRBV18, the J gene TRBJ1-3; TRBD1 agrees at 7 bases. Germline V CDR1 and CDR2: KGHSH, LQKENI. This CDR3 is 16 amino acids long. V trimming: 1 base; J trimming: 0 bases; junction bases outside the gene matches: 3. The full variable domain, rest sourced from reference TRBV18 and TRBJ1-3, is NAGVMQNPRHLVRRRGQEARLRCSPMKGHSHVYWYRQLPEEGLKFMVYLQKENIIDESGMPKERFSAEFPKEGPSILRIQQVVRGDSAAYFCASSPLRQGSGNTIYFGEGSWLTVV.

The chain recombines TRBV9 with TRBJ2-1, with 10 positions matching TRBD2. The CDR3 has 16 amino acids. Germline CDR1 reads SGDLS; CDR2 reads YYNGEE. With V trimmed by 0 bases and J by 6 bases, 6 bases remained unmatched. CDR3 residues: CASSVVIAGGFNEQFF. CDR3 DNA: TGTGCCAGCAGCGTAGTGATAGCGGGAGGTTTCAATGAGCAGTTCTTC.